These 17 T cell receptor beta chains were all obtained from the same sample, sequenced in a study of cytomegalovirus exposure and HLA in healthy donors. A multiplex PCR was run with 60 Vbeta primers and 13 Jbeta primers. Data came from immunoSEQ multiplex PCR; TCRdb stores just in-frame clones and leaves some out. The sample carries around 140,000 clones, about two thirds recorded once. Sequencing input: PBMCs. All receptors derive from a man in his forties or fifties in good health and CMV-seropositive.

J is TRBJ2-1 and V is TRBV9; 9 bases match TRBD2. Germline V CDR1 and CDR2: SGDLS, YYNGEE. The CDR3 loop spans 15 amino acids. V lost 0 bases to trimming and J lost 4 bases; unmatched junction nucleotides: 2. CDR3 loop: CASSVAAGGYNEQFF. CDR3 in DNA: TGTGCCAGCAGCGTAGCGGCGGGGGGGTACAATGAGCAGTTCTTC. The full variable domain, rest sourced from reference TRBV9 and TRBJ2-1, is DSGVTQTPKHLITATGQRVTLRCSPRSGDLSVYWYQQSLDQGLQFLIQYYNGEERAKGNILERFSAQQFPDLHSELNLSSLELGDSALYFCASSVAAGGYNEQFFGPGTRLTVL.

The J gene is TRBJ2-7, the V gene TRBV5-1, with D perhaps TRBD1 (6 bases). The CDR3 has 14 amino acids. Looked up from germline, CDR1 is SGHRS and CDR2 is YFSETQ. V lost 5 bases and J 0 bases, leaving 12 bases between the germline ends. The CDR3 spells CASRIGGSSYEQYF. CDR3 DNA sequence: TGCGCCAGCAGGATTGGGGGCAGCTCCTACGAGCAGTACTTC.

The chain is built from TRBV29-1 and TRBJ2-1; 7 bases are a match to TRBD1. The CDR3 has 16 residues. The junction had 11 bases not matched to a gene; V was cut back by 1 base and J by 5 bases. Germline V gives CDR1 SQVTM, CDR2 ANQGSEA. The DNA for the CDR3 is TGCAGCGTTGAAGGTGTCCGGACAGGCGTCAACAATGAGCAGTTCTTC. Protein product: CSVEGVRTGVNNEQFF.

The rearrangement links TRBV5-1 to TRBJ2-3; weak D call: TRBD2 (5 bases). Germline V gene data show CDR1 as SGHRS and CDR2 as YFSETQ. The CDR3 extends over 16 amino acids. V was shortened by 2 bases and J by 2 bases, with 15 bases between the two germline ends. CDR3 sequence reads: CASSFGVERNTDTQYF. Written as DNA, the CDR3 is TGCGCCAGCAGCTTTGGCGTTGAGCGGAACACAGATACGCAGTATTTT.

The chain employs TRBV27 and TRBJ2-7, with 7 nucleotides matching TRBD2. V was pared by 4 bases and J by 8 bases, with 14 bases of the junction left unmatched. Germline loops: CDR1 MNHEY, CDR2 SMNVEV (reference sequence). The CDR3 length is 15 residues. The CDR3 is CASSSHGAGEIKQYF. The CDR3 region has the DNA TGTGCCAGCAGTTCCCACGGGGCGGGAGAAATCAAGCAGTACTTC.

CDR3: CASSEAGTGYTEAFF. The CDR3 coding sequence is TGTGCCAGCAGTGAAGCTGGGACAGGGTACACTGAAGCTTTCTTT. The chain combines TRBV6-1 with TRBJ1-1; 9 nucleotides line up with TRBD1. Germline-derived CDR1 and CDR2 are MNHNS and SASEGT. The CDR3 is 15 residues long. Trimming at V came to 0 bases and at J to 3 bases, leaving 2 bases not matched to a gene.

This clone qualifies as medium-sized. The chain employs TRBV9 and TRBJ1-1; unclear D gene. Trimming removed 3 bases from V and 0 bases from J, with 12 bases in between. The CDR3 contains 15 residues. Germline V gene lookup returns CDR1 SGDLS and CDR2 YYNGEE. The CDR3 bases are TGTGCCAGCAGCGCCCAACAGAGAATGAACACTGAAGCTTTCTTT. Translated, it gives CASSAQQRMNTEAFF.

This chain links TRBV29-1 with TRBJ1-5; a weak D match, TRBD1 (5 bases). This CDR3 is built from 13 residues. CDR1 and CDR2 from the germline V gene are SQVTM and ANQGSEA. The V end lost 4 bases, the J end lost 6 bases, and 13 bases lay between the germline ends. CDR3 protein: CSVGDSGGQPQHF. CDR3 coding DNA: TGCAGCGTTGGGGACTCCGGCGGTCAGCCCCAGCATTTT.

This chain links TRBV11-2 with TRBJ2-1, with 7 bases matching TRBD1. CDR1 and CDR2 from the germline V gene are SGHAT and FQNNGV. V lost 4 bases, J lost 8 bases, and 11 bases stayed unmatched. CDR3 size: 15 residues. This CDR3 is CASSWWGTVGDEQFF. In nucleotides, the CDR3 is TGTGCCAGCAGCTGGTGGGGGACAGTTGGGGATGAGCAGTTCTTC.

The chain has TRBV19 and TRBJ2-7; TRBD2 is a possible D gene (5 bases). Germline lookup yields CDR1 LNHDA and CDR2 SQIVND (reference sequence). Deletions cut 3 bases from V and 0 bases from J, with 9 bases between. This CDR3 is built from 14 residues. CDR3 in DNA: TGTGCCAGTAGTATGGAAGGGAGCTCCTACGAGCAGTACTTC. It codes for CASSMEGSSYEQYF. The full variable domain, rest sourced from reference TRBV19 and TRBJ2-7, is DGGITQSPKYLFRKEGQNVTLSCEQNLNHDAMYWYRQDPGQGLRLIYYSQIVNDFQKGDIAEGYSVSREKKESFPLTVTSAQKNPTAFYLCASSMEGSSYEQYFGPGTRLTVT.

This sequence joins TRBV4-2 and TRBJ1-6; 7 nucleotides line up with TRBD1. CDR3 size: 16 residues. J lost 6 bases, V lost 4 bases, and 9 bases had no gene match. In germline, CDR1 is LGHNA, CDR2 YNFKEQ. CDR3 sequence reads: CASSRYRDSRNSPLHF. In nucleotides, the CDR3 is TGTGCCAGCAGCCGCTACCGGGACAGCCGTAATTCACCCCTCCACTTT.

In this sample, this clone turned up a few times. The chain uses TRBV5-6 and TRBJ1-1; 8 bases align to TRBD1. The CDR3 has 14 amino acids. The germline gives CDR1 SGHDT, CDR2 YYEEEE. The ends lost 0 bases at V and 3 bases at J; junction bases unmatched: 1. CDR3 DNA sequence: TGTGCCAGCAGCTTGGACAGGGGGGACACTGAAGCTTTCTTT. This encodes CASSLDRGDTEAFF. The whole variable domain, remainder taken from reference TRBV5-6 and TRBJ1-1, is DAGVTQSPTHLIKTRGQQVTLRCSPKSGHDTVSWYQQALGQGPQFIFQYYEEEERQRGNFPDRFSGHQFPNYSSELNVNALLLGDSALYLCASSLDRGDTEAFFGQGTRLTVV.

The chain has TRBV14 and TRBJ1-1; tentative D call: TRBD1 (6 bases). The V end lost 1 base, the J end lost 6 bases, and 15 bases lay between the germline ends. The CDR3 has 15 amino acids. CDR1 and CDR2 (germline): SGHDN, FVKESK. This CDR3 is CASSQVDRGAAEAFF. The CDR3 DNA sequence: TGTGCCAGCAGCCAAGTTGATCGGGGGGCGGCTGAAGCTTTCTTT.

CDR3 in amino acids: CASSVSGQSYEQYF. The DNA for the CDR3 is TGTGCCAGTAGTGTTTCGGGACAGTCCTACGAGCAGTACTTC. The V gene is TRBV19, the J gene TRBJ2-7; 7 bases line up with TRBD1. CDR3 size: 14 residues. J gave up 1 base and V 5 bases, and 5 bases lay outside the gene matches. Per germline, CDR1 LNHDA and CDR2 SQIVND (reference sequence).

The chain couples TRBV6-1 to TRBJ1-5; no reliable D call. CDR1 MNHNS and CDR2 SASEGT come from the germline V gene. The CDR3 runs to 12 residues. With 7 bases removed from V and 4 bases from J, the gap between germline ends came to 8 bases. CDR3 DNA sequence: TGTGCCAGCACAACGGGTAATCAGCCCCAGCATTTT. It encodes CASTTGNQPQHF.

This chain joins TRBV5-1 and TRBJ1-2; TRBD1 might be the D (6 bases). V lost 2 bases and J 8 bases, leaving 19 bases between the germline ends. CDR1 SGHRS and CDR2 YFSETQ come from the germline V gene. This CDR3 contains 15 residues. The CDR3 protein is CASSFRDTQSEGYTF. The CDR3 bases are TGCGCCAGCAGCTTCCGGGACACCCAATCCGAGGGCTACACCTTC.

The chain employs TRBV10-1 and TRBJ1-5; D ambiguous. V was pared by 7 bases and J by 5 bases, with 12 bases between. The CDR3 consists of 13 residues. Germline CDR1 and CDR2: WNHNN and SYGVQD (reference sequence). This CDR3 is CASNGGPDQPQHF. For the CDR3, the DNA is TGCGCCAGCAACGGAGGGCCCGATCAGCCCCAGCATTTT.